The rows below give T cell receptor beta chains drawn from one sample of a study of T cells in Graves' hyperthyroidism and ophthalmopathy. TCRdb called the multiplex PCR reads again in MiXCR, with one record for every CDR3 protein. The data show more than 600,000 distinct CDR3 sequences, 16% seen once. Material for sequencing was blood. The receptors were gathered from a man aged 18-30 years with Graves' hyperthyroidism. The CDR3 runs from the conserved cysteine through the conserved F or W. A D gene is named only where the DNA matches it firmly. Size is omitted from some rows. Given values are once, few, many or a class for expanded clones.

cdr3_aa: CASSFSGRWNNEQFF
cdr3_nt: TGCGCCAGCAGCTTTAGCGGGAGGTGGAACAATGAGCAGTTCTTC
d_call: TRBD2
clone_size: .
v_call: TRBV5-1
cdr3_length: 15
j_call: TRBJ2-1

cdr3_aa: CARGAGAEDTQYF
cdr3_nt: TGTGCCAGAGGAGCGGGAGCGGAAGATACGCAGTATTTT
d_call: TRBD2
clone_size: few
v_call: TRBV7-9
cdr3_length: 13
j_call: TRBJ2-3

cdr3_aa: CASSQGQNIKEAFF
cdr3_nt: TGTGCCAGCAGCCAGGGACAGAATATTAAAGAAGCTTTCTTT
d_call: TRBD1
clone_size: .
v_call: TRBV4-2
cdr3_length: 14
j_call: TRBJ1-1

cdr3_aa: CSVTVAVHGYTF
cdr3_nt: TGCAGCGTTACGGTCGCGGTGCATGGCTACACCTTC
d_call: .
clone_size: few
v_call: TRBV29-1
cdr3_length: 12
j_call: TRBJ1-2

cdr3_aa: CASSLSYGSGAYEQYF
cdr3_nt: TGTGCCAGCAGTTTATCGTACGGCTCAGGGGCCTACGAGCAGTACTTC
d_call: .
clone_size: many
v_call: TRBV27
cdr3_length: 16
j_call: TRBJ2-7

cdr3_aa: CSARTGRTEAFF
cdr3_nt: TGCAGTGCTCGTACCGGGCGCACTGAAGCTTTCTTT
d_call: .
clone_size: many
v_call: TRBV20-1
cdr3_length: 12
j_call: TRBJ1-1

cdr3_aa: CASSPTREVGEQYF
cdr3_nt: TGTGCCAGCTCACCAACGAGGGAGGTGGGGGAGCAGTACTTC
d_call: .
clone_size: many
v_call: TRBV18
cdr3_length: 14
j_call: TRBJ2-7

cdr3_aa: CASSLAARRIYNEQFF
cdr3_nt: TGTGCCAGCAGCTTAGCCGCCAGGAGAATCTACAATGAGCAGTTCTTC
d_call: .
clone_size: few
v_call: TRBV7-6
cdr3_length: 16
j_call: TRBJ2-1

cdr3_aa: CATSVPAGGIDNEQFF
cdr3_nt: TGTGCCACCAGTGTCCCAGCAGGGGGAATAGACAATGAGCAGTTCTTC
d_call: TRBD1
clone_size: .
v_call: TRBV24-1
cdr3_length: 16
j_call: TRBJ2-1

cdr3_aa: CASRTPVSYEQYF
cdr3_nt: TGTGCCAGCAGAACACCAGTCTCCTACGAGCAGTACTTC
d_call: .
clone_size: many
v_call: TRBV6-1
cdr3_length: 13
j_call: TRBJ2-7

cdr3_aa: CASSTGLAGPNEQFF
cdr3_nt: TGTGCCAGCAGCACTGGACTAGCGGGACCCAATGAGCAGTTCTTC
d_call: TRBD2
clone_size: many
v_call: TRBV7-2
cdr3_length: 15
j_call: TRBJ2-1

cdr3_aa: CASSPGTVGAAFF
cdr3_nt: TGTGCCAGCAGCCCCGGGACAGTCGGAGCAGCTTTCTTT
d_call: TRBD1
clone_size: many
v_call: TRBV7-2
cdr3_length: 13
j_call: TRBJ1-1